A selection of T cell receptor beta chains follows, all from one sample in a study of blood T cell repertoires in COVID-19. Using immunoSEQ multiplex PCR, the repertoire was profiled, and TCRdb retains in-frame clones only, with some absent. Of about 230,000 clones in the sample, 88% are singletons; the top ten hold around 2.9%. Sequencing was carried out using peripheral blood. The receptor source for this set is a woman aged 60-75 years with acute or convalescent COVID-19. CDR3s include the opening cysteine and the closing phenylalanine or tryptophan. The order of the fields is V gene, clone size, D gene, J gene, CDR3 DNA, CDR3 protein. The D gene is left open where the match is weak. For some rows the clone size is stated as once, few or many, or as a class when expanded; others skip it.

V gene: TRBV6-5; clone size: few; D gene: .; J gene: TRBJ1-2; CDR3 DNA: TGTGCCAGCAGCCGCAGAGGCAATATCTATGGCTACACCTTC; CDR3 protein: CASSRRGNIYGYTF
V gene: TRBV18; clone size: .; D gene: TRBD1; J gene: TRBJ1-3; CDR3 DNA: TGTGCCAGCTCGTCGGACAGGGTAGTCGGAAACACCATATATTTT; CDR3 protein: CASSSDRVVGNTIYF
V gene: TRBV2; clone size: .; D gene: TRBD1; J gene: TRBJ2-1; CDR3 DNA: TGTGCCAGCAGACAGGGGGGCAATGAGCAGTTCTTC; CDR3 protein: CASRQGGNEQFF
V gene: TRBV5-1; clone size: .; D gene: .; J gene: TRBJ2-5; CDR3 DNA: TGCGCCAGCAGCTCGTGGAGTTCAGAGACCCAGTACTTC; CDR3 protein: CASSSWSSETQYF
V gene: TRBV2; clone size: .; D gene: TRBD1; J gene: TRBJ1-5; CDR3 DNA: TGTGCCAGCTCCCTAGGGACAGGACTAAATCAGCCCCAGCATTTT; CDR3 protein: CASSLGTGLNQPQHF
V gene: TRBV7-9; clone size: .; D gene: TRBD1; J gene: TRBJ1-2; CDR3 DNA: TGTGCCAGCAGCCGCCGGGACAGGCTCTATGGCTACACCTTC; CDR3 protein: CASSRRDRLYGYTF
V gene: TRBV28; clone size: .; D gene: .; J gene: TRBJ1-2; CDR3 DNA: TGTGCCAGCAGTTTGTCCCAAACTTGGGGCTACACCTTC; CDR3 protein: CASSLSQTWGYTF
V gene: TRBV7-2; clone size: .; D gene: .; J gene: TRBJ1-2; CDR3 DNA: TGTGCCAGCAGCCTTTCACAGGGAGCTCCCTATGGCTACACCTTC; CDR3 protein: CASSLSQGAPYGYTF
V gene: TRBV29-1; clone size: .; D gene: TRBD1; J gene: TRBJ2-3; CDR3 DNA: TGCAGCGTTTACAGGGGTTACCGCTCGGTCACAGATACGCAGTATTTT; CDR3 protein: CSVYRGYRSVTDTQYF
V gene: TRBV7-6; clone size: .; D gene: .; J gene: TRBJ1-4; CDR3 DNA: TGTGCCAGCAGCTTAGTTGGGACAATTGGACATGAAAAACTGTTTTTT; CDR3 protein: CASSLVGTIGHEKLFF
V gene: TRBV9; clone size: .; D gene: .; J gene: TRBJ2-3; CDR3 DNA: .; CDR3 protein: CASSVGPGTRMYF
V gene: TRBV11-2; clone size: .; D gene: .; J gene: TRBJ2-3; CDR3 DNA: TGTGCCAGCAGCTTAGATGGGCAGGGGCCAGATACGCAGTATTTT; CDR3 protein: CASSLDGQGPDTQYF
V gene: TRBV13; clone size: once; D gene: .; J gene: TRBJ2-7; CDR3 DNA: TGTGCCAGCAGCTTAGTTGGCCTTCACTACGAGCAGTACTTC; CDR3 protein: CASSLVGLHYEQYF
V gene: TRBV30; clone size: few; D gene: TRBD1; J gene: TRBJ2-7; CDR3 DNA: TGTGCCTGGGGACAGGGGGCGCGTGAGCAGTACTTC; CDR3 protein: CAWGQGAREQYF
V gene: TRBV7-9; clone size: .; D gene: .; J gene: TRBJ2-7; CDR3 DNA: TGTGCCAGCAGCTTATCCGGGGAAGCCTACGAGCAGTACTTC; CDR3 protein: CASSLSGEAYEQYF
V gene: TRBV5-6; clone size: .; D gene: TRBD1; J gene: TRBJ2-2; CDR3 DNA: TGTGCCAGCAGCTGGGGGACAGGGGGCACCGGGGAGCTGTTTTTT; CDR3 protein: CASSWGTGGTGELFF
V gene: TRBV18; clone size: .; D gene: TRBD1; J gene: TRBJ1-1; CDR3 DNA: TGTGCCAGCTCACCACCAACAGGGGACACTGAAGCTTTCTTT; CDR3 protein: CASSPPTGDTEAFF
V gene: TRBV12-3/TRBV12-4; clone size: .; D gene: .; J gene: TRBJ1-1; CDR3 DNA: TGTGCCAGCAGGGCCGGGGGCACTGAAGCTTTCTTT; CDR3 protein: CASRAGGTEAFF
V gene: TRBV6-5; clone size: .; D gene: .; J gene: TRBJ1-5; CDR3 DNA: TGTGCCAGCAAATCAGGGGTTAGCAATCAGCCCCAGCATTTT; CDR3 protein: CASKSGVSNQPQHF
V gene: TRBV18; clone size: .; D gene: TRBD1; J gene: TRBJ1-1; CDR3 DNA: TGTGCCAGCTCTCGATCAGGGGGGAACACTGAAGCTTTCTTT; CDR3 protein: CASSRSGGNTEAFF
V gene: TRBV18; clone size: .; D gene: TRBD2; J gene: TRBJ2-5; CDR3 DNA: TGTGCCAGCTCACCACTTGGGACTAGCGGGAGAGGGCTAGAGACCCAGTACTTC; CDR3 protein: CASSPLGTSGRGLETQYF
V gene: TRBV6-5; clone size: once; D gene: .; J gene: TRBJ1-2; CDR3 DNA: TGTGCCAGCAGTAAACAGGGTCGTTATGGCTACACCTTC; CDR3 protein: CASSKQGRYGYTF
V gene: TRBV7-2; clone size: .; D gene: TRBD1; J gene: TRBJ1-2; CDR3 DNA: TGTGCCAGCAGCTTGGACAGGGAGACCTATGGCTACACCTTC; CDR3 protein: CASSLDRETYGYTF
V gene: TRBV6-1; clone size: .; D gene: .; J gene: TRBJ1-3; CDR3 DNA: TGTGCCAGCAGTGAAACTAGACCCCCGTGGTATTTT; CDR3 protein: CASSETRPPWYF
V gene: TRBV12-3/TRBV12-4; clone size: few; D gene: .; J gene: TRBJ1-2; CDR3 DNA: TGTGCCAGCAGTGCTCAGGGAGGTGGCTACACCTTC; CDR3 protein: CASSAQGGGYTF
V gene: TRBV19; clone size: .; D gene: .; J gene: TRBJ1-2; CDR3 DNA: TGTGCCAGTAGTATCCGCAGGACTAACTATGGCTACACCTTC; CDR3 protein: CASSIRRTNYGYTF
V gene: TRBV28; clone size: .; D gene: .; J gene: TRBJ2-7; CDR3 DNA: TGTGCCAGCAATCGTCCGGGAGTTTTCTACGAGCAGTACTTC; CDR3 protein: CASNRPGVFYEQYF
V gene: TRBV10-2; clone size: .; D gene: TRBD1; J gene: TRBJ1-2; CDR3 DNA: TGCGCCACCGGGACAGGCGAGGATTTCCGTGCTAACTATGGCTACACCTTC; CDR3 protein: CATGTGEDFRANYGYTF
V gene: TRBV9; clone size: .; D gene: .; J gene: TRBJ1-1; CDR3 DNA: TGTGCCAGCAGCGTCCTCAAACAGGGTTCCGAAGCTTTCTTT; CDR3 protein: CASSVLKQGSEAFF
V gene: TRBV7-2; clone size: .; D gene: TRBD2; J gene: TRBJ2-1; CDR3 DNA: TGTGCCAGCAGCTTAGCGGGAGGGAATGAGCAGTTCTTC; CDR3 protein: CASSLAGGNEQFF
V gene: TRBV15; clone size: few; D gene: TRBD1; J gene: TRBJ1-2; CDR3 DNA: TGTGCCACCAGGCCCTCGGGGACAGGGACTAACTATGGCTACACCTTC; CDR3 protein: CATRPSGTGTNYGYTF
V gene: TRBV7-8; clone size: .; D gene: .; J gene: TRBJ1-2; CDR3 DNA: TGTGCCAGCAGCTTAGCTACACAAACTAACTATGGCTACACCTTC; CDR3 protein: CASSLATQTNYGYTF
V gene: TRBV19; clone size: .; D gene: .; J gene: TRBJ1-1; CDR3 DNA: TGTGCCAGTAGTAAGGTTGGCGGGAACACTGAAGCTTTCTTT; CDR3 protein: CASSKVGGNTEAFF
V gene: TRBV23-1; clone size: .; D gene: .; J gene: TRBJ1-2; CDR3 DNA: TGCGCCAGCACCTCAGCGTTCAGTAGGCCTTATGGCTACACCTTC; CDR3 protein: CASTSAFSRPYGYTF
V gene: TRBV7-2; clone size: .; D gene: .; J gene: TRBJ2-2; CDR3 DNA: TGTGCCAGCAGCTATAGGCGGGGAAACACCGGGGAGCTGTTTTTT; CDR3 protein: CASSYRRGNTGELFF
V gene: TRBV30; clone size: .; D gene: .; J gene: TRBJ2-3; CDR3 DNA: TGTGCCTGGAGTTGGGGGGCAGATACGCAGTATTTT; CDR3 protein: CAWSWGADTQYF
V gene: TRBV18; clone size: .; D gene: TRBD1; J gene: TRBJ2-5; CDR3 DNA: TGTGCCAGCTCACGGGACAGGGCCCTTCAAGAGACCCAGTACTTC; CDR3 protein: CASSRDRALQETQYF
V gene: TRBV11-1; clone size: .; D gene: .; J gene: TRBJ2-7; CDR3 DNA: TGTGCCAGCAGCTCCCGGCGGGACTTCGGCTACGAGCAGTACTTC; CDR3 protein: CASSSRRDFGYEQYF
V gene: TRBV19; clone size: .; D gene: .; J gene: TRBJ1-5; CDR3 DNA: TGTGCCAGTAGTCTCGATGTGCGGCCCCAGCATTTT; CDR3 protein: CASSLDVRPQHF
V gene: TRBV6-5; clone size: .; D gene: TRBD1; J gene: TRBJ2-5; CDR3 DNA: TGTGCCAGCAGTTACGGTTGGGGACAGGGGCAAGAGACCCAGTACTTC; CDR3 protein: CASSYGWGQGQETQYF
V gene: TRBV13; clone size: .; D gene: TRBD1; J gene: TRBJ2-5; CDR3 DNA: TGTGCCAGCAGCTCAAGAGGACAGGGGGGAGAGACCCAGTACTTC; CDR3 protein: CASSSRGQGGETQYF
V gene: TRBV7-2; clone size: .; D gene: TRBD1; J gene: TRBJ1-5; CDR3 DNA: TGTGCCAGCAGCCCCCAAGGGACAGCCGGAAATCAGCCCCAGCATTTT; CDR3 protein: CASSPQGTAGNQPQHF
V gene: TRBV7-2; clone size: .; D gene: TRBD1; J gene: TRBJ1-1; CDR3 DNA: TGTGCCAGCAGCCCCAGGACAGGGTACATGAACACTGAAGCTTTCTTT; CDR3 protein: CASSPRTGYMNTEAFF
V gene: TRBV7-9; clone size: once; D gene: .; J gene: TRBJ1-2; CDR3 DNA: TGTGCCAGCAGCGCCCGGGACACGCGGACCTATGGCTACACCTTC; CDR3 protein: CASSARDTRTYGYTF
V gene: TRBV30; clone size: .; D gene: .; J gene: TRBJ1-3; CDR3 DNA: TGTGCCTGGATTATCGGGGGACCTGGAAACACCATATATTTT; CDR3 protein: CAWIIGGPGNTIYF
V gene: TRBV2; clone size: once; D gene: TRBD1; J gene: TRBJ1-1; CDR3 DNA: TGTGCCAGCAGGCGACAGGGGCCGAACACTGAAGCTTTCTTT; CDR3 protein: CASRRQGPNTEAFF
V gene: TRBV19; clone size: .; D gene: TRBD1; J gene: TRBJ2-2; CDR3 DNA: TGTGCCAGTAGTTTGCGGACAGGGGGCGCTTCCACCGGGGAGCTGTTTTTT; CDR3 protein: CASSLRTGGASTGELFF
V gene: TRBV19; clone size: .; D gene: .; J gene: TRBJ2-1; CDR3 DNA: TGTGCCAGTAGTATATGGCTAGACTACAATGAGCAGTTCTTC; CDR3 protein: CASSIWLDYNEQFF
V gene: TRBV7-2; clone size: .; D gene: .; J gene: TRBJ1-6; CDR3 DNA: TGTGCCAGCAGCTTATCTCCCTCCTATAATTCACCCCTCCACTTT; CDR3 protein: CASSLSPSYNSPLHF